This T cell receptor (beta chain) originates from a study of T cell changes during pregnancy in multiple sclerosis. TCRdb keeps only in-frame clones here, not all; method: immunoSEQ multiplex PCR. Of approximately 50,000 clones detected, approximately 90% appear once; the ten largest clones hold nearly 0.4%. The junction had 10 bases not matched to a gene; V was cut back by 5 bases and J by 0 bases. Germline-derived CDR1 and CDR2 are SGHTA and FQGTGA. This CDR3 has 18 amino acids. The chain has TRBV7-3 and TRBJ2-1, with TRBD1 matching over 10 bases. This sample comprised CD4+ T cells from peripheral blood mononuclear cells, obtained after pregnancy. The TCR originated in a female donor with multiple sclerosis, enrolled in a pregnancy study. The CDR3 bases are TGTGCCAGCAGCCCCGGGACAGGGGCCCTTAGCTCCTACAATGAGCAGTTCTTC. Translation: CASSPGTGALSSYNEQFF. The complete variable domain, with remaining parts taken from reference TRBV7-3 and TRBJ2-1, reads GAGVSQTPSNKVTEKGKYVELRCDPISGHTALYWYRQSLGQGPEFLIYFQGTGAADDSGLPNDRFFAVRPEGSVSTLKIQRTERGDSAVYLCASSPGTGALSSYNEQFFGPGTRLTVL.